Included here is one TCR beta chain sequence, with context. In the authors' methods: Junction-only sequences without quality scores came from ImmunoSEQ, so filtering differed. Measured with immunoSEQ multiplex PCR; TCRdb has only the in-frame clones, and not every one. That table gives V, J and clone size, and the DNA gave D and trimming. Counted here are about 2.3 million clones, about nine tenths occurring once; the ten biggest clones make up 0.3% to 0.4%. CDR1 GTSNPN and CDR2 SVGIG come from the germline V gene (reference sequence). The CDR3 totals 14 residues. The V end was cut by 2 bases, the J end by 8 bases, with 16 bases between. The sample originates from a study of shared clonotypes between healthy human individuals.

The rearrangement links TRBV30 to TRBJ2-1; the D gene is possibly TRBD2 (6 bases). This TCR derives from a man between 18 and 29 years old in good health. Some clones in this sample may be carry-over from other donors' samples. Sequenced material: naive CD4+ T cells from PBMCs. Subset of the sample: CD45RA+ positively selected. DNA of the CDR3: TGTGCCTGGAGTTATGGTGGAGGGATCCATGAGCAGTTCTTC. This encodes CAWSYGGGIHEQFF.